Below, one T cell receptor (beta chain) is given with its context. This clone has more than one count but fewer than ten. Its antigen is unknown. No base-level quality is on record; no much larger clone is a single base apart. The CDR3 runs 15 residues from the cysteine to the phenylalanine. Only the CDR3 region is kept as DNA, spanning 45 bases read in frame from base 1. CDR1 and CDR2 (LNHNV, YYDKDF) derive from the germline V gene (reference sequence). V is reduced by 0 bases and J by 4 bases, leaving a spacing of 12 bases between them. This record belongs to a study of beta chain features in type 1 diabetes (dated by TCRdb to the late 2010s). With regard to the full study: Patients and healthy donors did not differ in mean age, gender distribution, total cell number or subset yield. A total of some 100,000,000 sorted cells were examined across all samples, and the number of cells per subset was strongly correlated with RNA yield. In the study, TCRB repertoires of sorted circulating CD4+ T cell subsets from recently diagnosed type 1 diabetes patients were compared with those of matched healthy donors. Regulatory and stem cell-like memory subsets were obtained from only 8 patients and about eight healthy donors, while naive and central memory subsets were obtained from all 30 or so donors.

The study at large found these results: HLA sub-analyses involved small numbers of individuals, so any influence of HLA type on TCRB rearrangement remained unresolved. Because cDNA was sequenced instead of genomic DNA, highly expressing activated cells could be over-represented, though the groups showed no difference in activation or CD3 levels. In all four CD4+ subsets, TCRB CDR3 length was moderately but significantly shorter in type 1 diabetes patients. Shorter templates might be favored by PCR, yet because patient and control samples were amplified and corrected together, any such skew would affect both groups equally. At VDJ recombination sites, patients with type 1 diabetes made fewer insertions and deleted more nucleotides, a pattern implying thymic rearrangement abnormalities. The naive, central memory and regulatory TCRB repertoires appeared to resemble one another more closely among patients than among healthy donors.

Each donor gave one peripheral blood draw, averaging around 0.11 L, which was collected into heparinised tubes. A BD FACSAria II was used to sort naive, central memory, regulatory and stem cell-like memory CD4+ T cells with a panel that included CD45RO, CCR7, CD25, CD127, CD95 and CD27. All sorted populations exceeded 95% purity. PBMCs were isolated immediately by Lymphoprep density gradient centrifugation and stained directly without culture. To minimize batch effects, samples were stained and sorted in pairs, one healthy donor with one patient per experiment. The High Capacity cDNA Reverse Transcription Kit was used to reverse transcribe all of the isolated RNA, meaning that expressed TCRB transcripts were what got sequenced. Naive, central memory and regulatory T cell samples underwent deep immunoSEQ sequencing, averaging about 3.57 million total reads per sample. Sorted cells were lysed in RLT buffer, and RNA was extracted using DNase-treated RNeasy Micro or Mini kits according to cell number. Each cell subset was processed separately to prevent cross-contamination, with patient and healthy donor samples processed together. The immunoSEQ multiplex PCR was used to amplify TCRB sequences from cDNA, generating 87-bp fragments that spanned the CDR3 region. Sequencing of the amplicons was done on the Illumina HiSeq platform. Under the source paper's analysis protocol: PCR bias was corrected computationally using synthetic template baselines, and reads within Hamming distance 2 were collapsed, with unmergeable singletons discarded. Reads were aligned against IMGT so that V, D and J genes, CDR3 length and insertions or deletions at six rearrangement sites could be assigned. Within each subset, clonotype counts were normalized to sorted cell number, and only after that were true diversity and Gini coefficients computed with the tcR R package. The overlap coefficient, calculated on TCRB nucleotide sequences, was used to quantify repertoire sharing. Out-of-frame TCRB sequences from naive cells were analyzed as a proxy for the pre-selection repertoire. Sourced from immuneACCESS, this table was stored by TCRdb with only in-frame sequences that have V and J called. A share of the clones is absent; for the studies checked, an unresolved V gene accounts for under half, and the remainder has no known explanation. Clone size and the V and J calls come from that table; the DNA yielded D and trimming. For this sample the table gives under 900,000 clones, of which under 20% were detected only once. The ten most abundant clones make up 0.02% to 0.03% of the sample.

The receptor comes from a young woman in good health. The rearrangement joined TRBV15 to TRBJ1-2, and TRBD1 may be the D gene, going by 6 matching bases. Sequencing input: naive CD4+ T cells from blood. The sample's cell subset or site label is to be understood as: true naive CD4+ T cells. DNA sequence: TGTGCCACCAGCAGAGACGGGCAGGGGCTCTATGGCTACACCTTC. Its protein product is CATSRDGQGLYGYTF.